Detailed here is one T cell receptor beta chain. This sample was taken from a study of control samples from healthy donors and cancer patients. Using immunoSEQ multiplex PCR, the repertoire was profiled, and TCRdb retains in-frame clones only, with some absent. The data hold 70,000 or so clones, with about four fifths observed a single time. This TCR came from a man between 50 and 59 years old in good health. The specimen sequenced was blood.

CDR3 DNA: TGCAGCGTGTATATCCACTCTGGAAACACCATATATTTT. Its translation is CSVYIHSGNTIYF. V and J are TRBV29-1 and TRBJ1-3; D gene unclear. The CDR3 consists of 13 residues. Germline lookup yields CDR1 SQVTM and CDR2 ANQGSEA. V was cut by 6 bases and J by 0 bases, with 9 bases left in between.